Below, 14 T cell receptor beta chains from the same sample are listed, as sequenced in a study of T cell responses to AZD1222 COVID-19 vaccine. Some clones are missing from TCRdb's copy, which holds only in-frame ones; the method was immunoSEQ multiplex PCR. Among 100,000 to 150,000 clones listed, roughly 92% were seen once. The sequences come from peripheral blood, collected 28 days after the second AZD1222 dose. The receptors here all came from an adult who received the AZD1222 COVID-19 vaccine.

The CDR3, as DNA: TGTGCCAGCAGCCAAGGGATACGAGAGCAGTACTTC. It codes for CASSQGIREQYF. The chain is built from TRBV14 and TRBJ2-7; D gene uncertain. There are 12 residues in the CDR3. Germline-derived CDR1 and CDR2 are SGHDN and FVKESK. Deletions cut 1 base from V and 7 bases from J, with 8 bases between. The full variable domain, its missing parts supplied by reference TRBV14 and TRBJ2-7, is EAGVTQFPSHSVIEKGQTVTLRCDPISGHDNLYWYRRVMGKEIKFLLHFVKESKQDESGMPNNRFLAERTGGTYSTLKVQPAELEDSGVYFCASSQGIREQYFGPGTRLTVT.

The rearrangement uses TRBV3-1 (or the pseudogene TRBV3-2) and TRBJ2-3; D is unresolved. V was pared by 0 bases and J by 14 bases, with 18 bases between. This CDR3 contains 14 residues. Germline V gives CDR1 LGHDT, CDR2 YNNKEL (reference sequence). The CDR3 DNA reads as TGTGCCAGCAGCCAAGATTATAAGGGCAGTCCCGGGTATTTT. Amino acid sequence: CASSQDYKGSPGYF.

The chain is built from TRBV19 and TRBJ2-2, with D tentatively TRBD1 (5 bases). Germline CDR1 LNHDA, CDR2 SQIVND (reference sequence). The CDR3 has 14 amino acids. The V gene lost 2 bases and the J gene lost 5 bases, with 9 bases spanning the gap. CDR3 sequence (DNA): TGTGCCAGTAGTATACAGGGTATAACCGGGGAGCTGTTTTTT. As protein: CASSIQGITGELFF.

This chain's CDR3 is CASSFFNEKLFF. The CDR3 DNA is TGTGCCAGCAGCTTCTTTAATGAAAAACTGTTTTTT. The V call is TRBV11-2, the J call TRBJ1-4; D is unresolved. Trimming left V 3 bases short and J 4 bases short, with 3 bases between. Looked up from germline, CDR1 is SGHAT and CDR2 is FQNNGV. CDR3 size: 12 residues.

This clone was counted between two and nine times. The CDR3 coding sequence is TGCGCCAGCAGCTTGGTTTCCCAAGAGACCCAGTACTTC. Its translation: CASSLVSQETQYF. V usage is TRBV5-1 and J usage is TRBJ2-5; D is unresolved. In germline, CDR1 is SGHRS, CDR2 YFSETQ. The V end lost 0 bases, the J end lost 1 base, and 4 bases lay between the germline ends. The CDR3 extends over 13 amino acids.

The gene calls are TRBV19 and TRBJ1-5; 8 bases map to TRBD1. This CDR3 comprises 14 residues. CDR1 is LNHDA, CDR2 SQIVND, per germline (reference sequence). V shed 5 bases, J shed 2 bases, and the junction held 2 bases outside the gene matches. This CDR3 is CASSDRGRNQPQHF. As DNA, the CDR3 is TGTGCCAGTAGTGACAGGGGTCGCAATCAGCCCCAGCATTTT.

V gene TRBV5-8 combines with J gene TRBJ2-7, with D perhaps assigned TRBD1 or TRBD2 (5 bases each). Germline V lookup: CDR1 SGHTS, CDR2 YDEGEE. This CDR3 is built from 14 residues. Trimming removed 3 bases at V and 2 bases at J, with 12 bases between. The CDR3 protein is CASSWRPGTYEQYF. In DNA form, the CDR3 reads TGTGCCAGCAGCTGGAGGCCAGGGACCTACGAGCAGTACTTC.

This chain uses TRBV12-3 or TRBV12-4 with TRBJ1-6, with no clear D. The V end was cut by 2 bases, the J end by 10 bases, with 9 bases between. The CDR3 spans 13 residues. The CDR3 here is CASSLSSGSPLHF. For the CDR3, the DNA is TGTGCCAGCAGTTTATCTAGTGGATCACCCCTCCACTTT.

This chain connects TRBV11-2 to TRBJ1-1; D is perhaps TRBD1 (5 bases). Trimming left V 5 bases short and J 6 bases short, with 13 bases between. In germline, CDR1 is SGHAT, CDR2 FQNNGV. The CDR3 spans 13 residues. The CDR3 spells CASSPDRAAEAFF. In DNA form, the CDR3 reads TGTGCCAGCAGCCCAGACAGAGCCGCTGAAGCTTTCTTT.

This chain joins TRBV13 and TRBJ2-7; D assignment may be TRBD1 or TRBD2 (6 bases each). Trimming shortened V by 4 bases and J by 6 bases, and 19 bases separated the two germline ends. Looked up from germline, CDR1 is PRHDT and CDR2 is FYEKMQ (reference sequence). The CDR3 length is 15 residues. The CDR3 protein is CASSSGGTSWGEQYF. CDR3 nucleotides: TGTGCCAGCAGCTCCGGAGGGACATCCTGGGGCGAGCAGTACTTC.

CDR3 in DNA: TGTGCCAGCAGCTTGCGGGGCCAGGTGGGAGAGCCCCAGCATTTT. Its translation: CASSLRGQVGEPQHF. The J gene is TRBJ1-5, the V gene TRBV5-5, with D tentatively TRBD1 (5 bases). V was cut by 1 base and J by 8 bases, with 16 bases left in between. The CDR3 is 15 amino acids. CDR1 SGHKS and CDR2 YYEKEE come from the germline V gene (reference sequence).

The CDR3 DNA reads TGTGCCAGTAGCCCCGGGGCTAGCGGGACATACAATGAGCAGTTCTTC. Residues: CASSPGASGTYNEQFF. This chain joins TRBV19 and TRBJ2-1; 9 nucleotides align to TRBD2. In germline, CDR1 is LNHDA, CDR2 SQIVND (reference sequence). There are 16 residues in the CDR3. V lost 6 bases, J lost 4 bases, and 10 bases stayed unmatched. Full variable domain (rest looked up from reference TRBV19 and TRBJ2-1): DGGITQSPKYLFRKEGQNVTLSCEQNLNHDAMYWYRQDPGQGLRLIYYSQIVNDFQKGDIAEGYSVSREKKESFPLTVTSAQKNPTAFYLCASSPGASGTYNEQFFGPGTRLTVL.

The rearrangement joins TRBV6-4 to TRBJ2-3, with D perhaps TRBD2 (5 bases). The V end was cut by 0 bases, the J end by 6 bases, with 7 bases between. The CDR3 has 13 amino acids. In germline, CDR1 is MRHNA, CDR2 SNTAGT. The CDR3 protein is CASSDSRGDTQYF. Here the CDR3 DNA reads TGTGCCAGCAGTGACTCGAGAGGGGATACGCAGTATTTT.

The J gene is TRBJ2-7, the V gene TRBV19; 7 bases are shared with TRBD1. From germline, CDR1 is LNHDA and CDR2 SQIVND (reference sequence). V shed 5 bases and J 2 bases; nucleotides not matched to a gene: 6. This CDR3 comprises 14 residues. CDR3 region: CASSEYRGPYEQYF. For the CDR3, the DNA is TGTGCCAGTAGTGAGTACAGGGGCCCCTACGAGCAGTACTTC.